This T cell receptor beta chain was captured by sequencing in a study of T-cell memory formation after mild COVID-19. MiXCR, applied by TCRdb to the 5' RACE reads, yields one record per CDR3 protein. The sample yields roughly 370,000 distinct CDR3 sequences, approximately 15% seen once. Germline assignment: CDR1 LGHDT and CDR2 YNNKEL (reference sequence). The CDR3 runs to 16 residues. V trimming: 4 bases; J trimming: 6 bases; junction bases outside the gene matches: 7. This clonotype was picked up many times. The J gene is TRBJ2-4, the V gene TRBV3-1; 12 nucleotides align to TRBD2. This receptor was taken from a man aged 18 to 30 who had mild COVID-19 (a few samples of this study predate the infection). Cell type and time point are not known. The sample taken for sequencing was PBMCs or a T cell subset sorted from them (not recorded which). For the CDR3, the DNA is TGTGCCAGCAGCCCGCAGACTAGCGGGGGATCAAACATTCAGTACTTC. Encoded protein: CASSPQTSGGSNIQYF.